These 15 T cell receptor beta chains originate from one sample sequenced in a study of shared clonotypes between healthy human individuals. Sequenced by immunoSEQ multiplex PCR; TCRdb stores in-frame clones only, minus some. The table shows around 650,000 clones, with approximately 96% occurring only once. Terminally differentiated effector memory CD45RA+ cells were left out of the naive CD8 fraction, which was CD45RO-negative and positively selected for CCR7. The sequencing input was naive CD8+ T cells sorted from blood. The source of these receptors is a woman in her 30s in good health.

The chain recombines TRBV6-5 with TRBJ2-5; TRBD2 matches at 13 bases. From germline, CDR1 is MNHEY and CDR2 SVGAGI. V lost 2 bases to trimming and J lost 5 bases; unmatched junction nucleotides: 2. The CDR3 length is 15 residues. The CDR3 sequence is CASSYTSGRGETQYF. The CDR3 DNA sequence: TGTGCCAGCAGTTACACTAGCGGGAGGGGGGAGACCCAGTACTTC.

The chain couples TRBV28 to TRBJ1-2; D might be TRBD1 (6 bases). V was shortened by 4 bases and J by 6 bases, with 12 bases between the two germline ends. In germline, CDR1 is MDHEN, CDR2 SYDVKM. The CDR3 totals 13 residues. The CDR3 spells CASSSAGVDGYTF. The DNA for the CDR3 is TGTGCCAGCAGTTCGGCAGGGGTGGATGGCTACACCTTC.

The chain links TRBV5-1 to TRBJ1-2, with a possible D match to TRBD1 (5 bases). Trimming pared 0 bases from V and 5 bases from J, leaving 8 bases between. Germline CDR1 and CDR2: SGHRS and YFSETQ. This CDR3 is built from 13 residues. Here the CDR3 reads CASSLGQRYGYTF. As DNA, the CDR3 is TGCGCCAGCAGCTTGGGACAGAGGTATGGCTACACCTTC.

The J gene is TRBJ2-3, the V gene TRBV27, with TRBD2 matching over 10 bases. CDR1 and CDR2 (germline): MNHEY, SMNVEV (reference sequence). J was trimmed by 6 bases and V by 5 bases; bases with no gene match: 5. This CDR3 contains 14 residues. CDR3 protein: CASSSGRAWDTQYF. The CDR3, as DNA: TGTGCCAGCAGTAGCGGGAGGGCCTGGGATACGCAGTATTTT.

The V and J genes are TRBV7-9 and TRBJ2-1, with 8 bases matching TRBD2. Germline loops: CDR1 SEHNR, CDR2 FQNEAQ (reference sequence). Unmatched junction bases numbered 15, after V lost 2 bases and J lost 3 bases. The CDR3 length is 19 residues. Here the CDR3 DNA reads TGTGCCAGCAGCTTATCCCGAGCGGGAGTTGTTTGGGGCTACAATGAGCAGTTCTTC. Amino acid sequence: CASSLSRAGVVWGYNEQFF.

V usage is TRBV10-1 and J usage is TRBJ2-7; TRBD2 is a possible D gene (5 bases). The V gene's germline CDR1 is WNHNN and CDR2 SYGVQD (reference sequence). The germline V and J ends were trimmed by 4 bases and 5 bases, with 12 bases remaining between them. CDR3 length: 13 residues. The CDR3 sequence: CASSAMGVNEQYF. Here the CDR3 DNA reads TGCGCCAGCAGTGCCATGGGAGTGAACGAGCAGTACTTC.

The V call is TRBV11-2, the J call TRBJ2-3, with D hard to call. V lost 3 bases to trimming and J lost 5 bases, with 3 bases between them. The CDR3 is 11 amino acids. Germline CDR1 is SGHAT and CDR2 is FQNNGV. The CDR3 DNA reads TGTGCCAGCAGCTTCCTAGATACGCAGTATTTT. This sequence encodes CASSFLDTQYF.

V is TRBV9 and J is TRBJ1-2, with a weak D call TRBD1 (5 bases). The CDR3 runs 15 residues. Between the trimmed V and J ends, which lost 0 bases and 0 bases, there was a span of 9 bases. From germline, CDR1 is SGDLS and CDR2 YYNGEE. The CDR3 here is CASSVGGGTNYGYTF. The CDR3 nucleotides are TGTGCCAGCAGCGTAGGTGGGGGGACTAACTATGGCTACACCTTC. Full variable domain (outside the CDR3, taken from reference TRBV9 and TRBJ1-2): DSGVTQTPKHLITATGQRVTLRCSPRSGDLSVYWYQQSLDQGLQFLIQYYNGEERAKGNILERFSAQQFPDLHSELNLSSLELGDSALYFCASSVGGGTNYGYTFGSGTRLTVV.

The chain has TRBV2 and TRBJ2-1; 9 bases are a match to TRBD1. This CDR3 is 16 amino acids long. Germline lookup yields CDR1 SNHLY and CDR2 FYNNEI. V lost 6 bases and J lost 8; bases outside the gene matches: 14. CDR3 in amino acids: CASSDPGQGQLDEQFF. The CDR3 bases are TGTGCCAGCAGCGATCCGGGACAGGGACAGCTGGATGAGCAGTTCTTC.

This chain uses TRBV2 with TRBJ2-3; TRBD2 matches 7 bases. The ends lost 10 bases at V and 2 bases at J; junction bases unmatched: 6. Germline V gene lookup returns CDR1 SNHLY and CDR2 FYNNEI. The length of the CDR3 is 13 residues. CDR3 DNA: TGTGCCACCCTGGGGGGGAACACAGATACGCAGTATTTT. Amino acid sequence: CATLGGNTDTQYF. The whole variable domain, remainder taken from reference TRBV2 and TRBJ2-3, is EPEVTQTPSHQVTQMGQEVILRCVPISNHLYFYWYRQILGQKVEFLVSFYNNEISEKSEIFDDQFSVERPDGSNFTLKIRSTKLEDSAMYFCATLGGNTDTQYFGPGTRLTVL.

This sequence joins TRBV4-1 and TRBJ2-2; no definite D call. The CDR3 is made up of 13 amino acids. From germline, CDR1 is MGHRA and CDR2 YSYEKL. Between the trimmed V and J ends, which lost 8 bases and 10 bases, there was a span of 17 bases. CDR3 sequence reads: CASGQSVSVELFF. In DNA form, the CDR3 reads TGCGCCAGCGGTCAAAGCGTGTCAGTGGAGCTGTTTTTT.

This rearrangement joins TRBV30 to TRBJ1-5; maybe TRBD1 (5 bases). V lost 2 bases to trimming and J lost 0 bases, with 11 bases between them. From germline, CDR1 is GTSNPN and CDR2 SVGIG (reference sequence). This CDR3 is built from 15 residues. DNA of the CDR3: TGTGCCTGGAGTTCCGGGGCCCTTAGCAATCAGCCCCAGCATTTT. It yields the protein CAWSSGALSNQPQHF.

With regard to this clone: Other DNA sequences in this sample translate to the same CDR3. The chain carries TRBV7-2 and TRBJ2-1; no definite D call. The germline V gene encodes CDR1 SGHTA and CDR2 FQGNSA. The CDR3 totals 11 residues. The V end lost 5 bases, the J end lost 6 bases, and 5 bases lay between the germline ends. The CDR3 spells CASSPSNEQFF. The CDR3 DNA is TGTGCCAGCAGCCCGAGCAATGAGCAGTTCTTC.

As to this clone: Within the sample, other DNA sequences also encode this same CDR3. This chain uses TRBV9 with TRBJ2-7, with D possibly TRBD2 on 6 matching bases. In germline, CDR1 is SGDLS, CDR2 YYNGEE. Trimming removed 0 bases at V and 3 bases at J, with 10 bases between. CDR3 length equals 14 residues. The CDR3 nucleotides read TGTGCCAGCAGCGTAGCGGGAGTGGGCTACGAGCAGTACTTC. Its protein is CASSVAGVGYEQYF. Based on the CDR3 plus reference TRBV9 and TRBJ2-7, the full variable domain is DSGVTQTPKHLITATGQRVTLRCSPRSGDLSVYWYQQSLDQGLQFLIQYYNGEERAKGNILERFSAQQFPDLHSELNLSSLELGDSALYFCASSVAGVGYEQYFGPGTRLTVT.

CDR3 DNA sequence: TGCGCCAGCAGTGAAGTGGATGGGGGCCTCCAAGAGACCCAGTACTTC. Translating gives CASSEVDGGLQETQYF. This chain uses TRBV10-1 with TRBJ2-5; a possible D gene is TRBD1 (6 bases). This CDR3 has 16 residues. V was shortened by 3 bases and J by 1 base, with 15 bases between the two germline ends. CDR1 and CDR2 (germline): WNHNN, SYGVQD (reference sequence).